These T cell receptor beta chains were read from a single sample in a study of T cell responses to AZD1222 COVID-19 vaccine. Here immunoSEQ multiplex PCR was the method, and the copy in TCRdb shows in-frame clones only, minus some. The sample consists of about 200,000 clones, about 93% of them appearing once. The specimen was peripheral blood, collected on day 0 of MenACWY control vaccination. The receptor set was obtained from an adult in good health. The CDR3 runs from the conserved cysteine through the conserved F or W. The D gene is left open where the match is weak. Not every row has a clone size; where given, it reads once, few, many or a size class.

j_call | v_call | d_call | clone_size | cdr3_aa | cdr3_nt
TRBJ1-6 | TRBV11-2 | TRBD1 | NA | CASSIETGVQSPLHF | TGTGCCAGCAGCATAGAGACAGGGGTACAATCACCCCTCCACTTT
TRBJ1-1 | TRBV12-3/TRBV12-4 | NA | NA | CASSFRALTEAFF | TGTGCCAGCAGTTTCCGGGCTTTGACTGAAGCTTTCTTT
TRBJ1-5 | TRBV5-5 | NA | NA | CASSLIITGVISNQPQHF | TGTGCCAGCAGCTTGATCATAACCGGGGTAATTAGCAATCAGCCCCAGCATTTT
TRBJ2-5 | TRBV5-1 | TRBD2 | NA | CASSLAPLAGSYQETQYF | TGCGCCAGCAGCTTGGCCCCACTAGCGGGGTCGTACCAAGAGACCCAGTACTTC
TRBJ1-1 | TRBV6-5 | NA | NA | CASSEWREAFF | TGTGCCAGCAGCGAGTGGAGGGAAGCTTTCTTT
TRBJ2-7 | TRBV7-2 | NA | once | CASSRGSVSSYEQYF | TGTGCCAGCAGCCGTGGATCCGTGAGCTCCTACGAGCAGTACTTC
TRBJ1-5 | TRBV5-6 | NA | NA | CASSLLAGGSNQPQHF | TGTGCCAGCAGCTTGTTGGCCGGGGGGAGCAATCAGCCCCAGCATTTT
TRBJ1-2 | TRBV10-2 | NA | NA | CASSESGGVGYGYTF | TGCGCCAGCAGTGAGTCTGGGGGAGTTGGCTATGGCTACACCTTC
TRBJ2-7 | TRBV10-1 | NA | NA | CASSEQVRRAYEQYF | TGCGCCAGCAGTGAGCAGGTTCGGCGGGCCTACGAGCAGTACTTC
TRBJ1-5 | TRBV5-4 | NA | once | CASSLGGAQPQHF | TGTGCCAGCAGCTTGGGGGGGGCTCAGCCCCAGCATTTT
TRBJ2-1 | TRBV4-1 | NA | NA | CASSPARASYNEQFF | TGCGCCAGCAGTCCGGCCAGGGCCTCCTACAATGAGCAGTTCTTC
TRBJ2-3 | TRBV7-9 | NA | NA | CASGGRVFTDTQYF | TGTGCCAGCGGGGGACGGGTTTTCACAGATACGCAGTATTTT
TRBJ1-6 | TRBV11-2 | NA | NA | CASSLDLQGRSPLHF | TGTGCCAGCAGCTTAGATCTACAGGGAAGATCACCCCTCCACTTT
TRBJ1-4 | TRBV7-9 | NA | NA | CASSLASGREKLFF | TGTGCCAGCAGCTTAGCGTCAGGGAGAGAAAAACTGTTTTTT
TRBJ1-1 | TRBV5-4 | NA | NA | CASSLAGGPGMNTEAFF | TGTGCCAGCAGCTTGGCCGGGGGGCCCGGGATGAACACTGAAGCTTTCTTT
TRBJ1-5 | TRBV6-6 | NA | NA | CASGFNQPQHF | TGTGCCAGCGGATTCAATCAGCCCCAGCATTTT
TRBJ1-4 | TRBV7-9 | TRBD1 | NA | CAVPQGNEKLFF | TGTGCCGTCCCACAGGGGAATGAAAAACTGTTTTTT
TRBJ2-5 | TRBV7-2 | NA | NA | CASSDRERLTRQETQYF | TGTGCCAGCAGCGACCGGGAGCGCTTGACGCGTCAAGAGACCCAGTACTTC
TRBJ1-5 | TRBV6-1 | TRBD1 | NA | CASSEEGRGLQPQHF | TGTGCCAGCAGTGAAGAGGGCAGGGGGCTTCAGCCCCAGCATTTT
TRBJ1-2 | TRBV2 | NA | NA | CASSSARASYGYTF | TGTGCCAGCAGTTCGGCCAGAGCCTCCTATGGCTACACCTTC
TRBJ2-1 | TRBV9 | NA | NA | CASSVGGKNEQFF | TGTGCCAGCAGCGTAGGGGGAAAAAATGAGCAGTTCTTC
TRBJ2-7 | TRBV6-5 | NA | NA | CASTRPGASSYEQYF | TGTGCCAGCACTCGCCCCGGGGCCTCCTCCTACGAGCAGTACTTC
TRBJ1-1 | TRBV27 | NA | NA | CASRPSMTSEAFF | TGTGCCAGCAGACCCTCGATGACCAGCGAAGCTTTCTTT
TRBJ1-2 | TRBV9 | NA | NA | CASRSLGGGDYGYTF | TGTGCCAGCCGTTCTTTAGGGGGAGGGGACTATGGCTACACCTTC
TRBJ2-7 | TRBV7-9 | NA | NA | CASSRVGQGITYEQYF | TGTGCCAGCAGCCGGGTGGGTCAGGGGATCACCTACGAGCAGTACTTC
TRBJ2-5 | TRBV6-2/TRBV6-3 | TRBD2 | NA | CASSRSGVETQYF | TGTGCCAGCAGTCGGAGCGGGGTGGAGACCCAGTACTTC
TRBJ1-1 | TRBV28 | NA | NA | CATTQYRATEAFF | TGTGCCACCACTCAATACAGGGCCACTGAAGCTTTCTTT
TRBJ1-2 | TRBV7-2 | TRBD1 | once | CASSLQGGNYGYTF | TGTGCCAGCAGCTTACAGGGGGGCAACTATGGCTACACCTTC
TRBJ1-1 | TRBV15 | TRBD1 | NA | CATSIQGSTEAFF | TGTGCCACCAGCATACAGGGGAGCACTGAAGCTTTCTTT
TRBJ2-3 | TRBV7-7 | TRBD2 | NA | CASSPGSGGARDTQYF | TGTGCCAGCAGCCCCGGTAGCGGGGGGGCCAGAGATACGCAGTATTTT
TRBJ1-2 | TRBV4-1 | NA | NA | CASSQGETAQRKYGYTF | TGCGCCAGCAGCCAAGGAGAGACCGCCCAAAGGAAATATGGCTACACCTTC
TRBJ1-1 | TRBV19 | NA | NA | CASSSRGNTEAFF | TGTGCCAGTAGTTCCCGGGGGAACACTGAAGCTTTCTTT
TRBJ2-7 | TRBV6-5 | NA | NA | CASIGAAYEQYF | TGTGCCAGCATTGGGGCGGCCTACGAGCAGTACTTC
TRBJ1-1 | TRBV7-2 | NA | NA | CASSRTLRTEAFF | TGTGCCAGCAGCCGGACTTTACGCACTGAAGCTTTCTTT
TRBJ1-2 | TRBV19 | NA | NA | CASSIPLRRNYGYTF | TGTGCCAGTAGTATCCCCCTCAGGAGGAACTATGGCTACACCTTC
TRBJ1-2 | TRBV7-9 | NA | NA | CASTGEYHYGYTF | TGTGCCAGCACCGGAGAATATCATTATGGCTACACCTTC
TRBJ1-3 | TRBV30 | TRBD1 | NA | CAWGDRGLSPSGNTIYF | TGTGCCTGGGGGGACAGGGGCCTGTCTCCCTCTGGAAACACCATATATTTT